This entry lists 15 T cell receptor beta chains sequenced from one sample in a study of T cells in Graves' hyperthyroidism and ophthalmopathy. The source material, RNA transcripts, was used to amplify TCR beta CDR3 regions. The HTBI primer set served for first-round RT-PCR of the TCR CDR3. MiXCR, applied by TCRdb to the multiplex PCR reads, yields one record per CDR3 protein. The data contain 250,000 to 300,000 distinct CDR3 sequences, roughly 15% of them singletons. Sample: blood. Receptor source: a woman between 35 and 50 years old with Graves' hyperthyroidism.

There are a few counts of this clonotype. J is TRBJ2-1 and V is TRBV19, with 7 nucleotides matching TRBD2. Germline CDR1 is LNHDA and CDR2 is SQIVND (reference sequence). The CDR3 totals 16 residues. V was clipped by 6 bases and J by 8 bases; unmatched bases: 16. CDR3 coding DNA: TGTGCCAGTAGCCCACCTCTAGGGCGGGAGTATCATGAGCAGTTCTTC. Translating it yields CASSPPLGREYHEQFF.

This clonotype was found many times. The chain recombines TRBV11-3 with TRBJ2-1, with D perhaps being TRBD1 or TRBD2 (6 bases each). Trimming left V 3 bases short and J 5 bases short, with 17 bases between. The CDR3 contains 16 residues. Germline V lookup: CDR1 SGHNT, CDR2 YENEEA. CDR3 loop: CASSLGAGLYHNEQFF. The CDR3 DNA follows: TGTGCCAGCAGCTTGGGGGCGGGGCTCTATCACAATGAGCAGTTCTTC.

The chain couples TRBV29-1 to TRBJ2-5; D perhaps matches TRBD1 (8 bases). Germline V gene sequence: CDR1 SQVTM, CDR2 ANQGSEA. V was clipped by 7 bases and J by 6 bases, with 21 bases between them. This CDR3 has 14 residues. The CDR3 reads CSASQGQGGQTQYF. The CDR3 nucleotides are TGCAGCGCAAGCCAAGGACAGGGAGGGCAGACCCAGTACTTC.

This clonotype was detected ten times or more. The chain links TRBV2 to TRBJ1-6, with 10 bases that match TRBD1. Germline CDR1 reads SNHLY; CDR2 reads FYNNEI. The junction had 5 bases not matched to a gene; V was cut back by 6 bases and J by 9 bases. The CDR3 extends over 14 amino acids. CDR3 loop: CASRTGTGVSPLHF. The CDR3 region has the DNA TGTGCCAGCAGAACCGGGACAGGGGTTTCACCCCTCCACTTT.

In this sample, this clonotype turned up a few times. The chain couples TRBV7-9 to TRBJ2-2; D possibly corresponds to TRBD1 (5 bases). The CDR3 runs to 16 residues. Germline CDR1 reads SEHNR; CDR2 reads FQNEAQ (reference sequence). Between the trimmed V and J ends, which lost 2 bases and 5 bases, there was a span of 15 bases. For the CDR3, the DNA is TGTGCCAGCAGCTTACCGACAGCAGAACAAACCGGGGAGCTGTTTTTT. It encodes CASSLPTAEQTGELFF.

On this clonotype: A much larger clone differs from this one at a single base, so this may be a read error. As the CDR3 is not closed by the conserved phenylalanine or tryptophan, this likely results from a read error. The V and J genes are TRBV20-1 and TRBJ1-6; TRBD1 agrees at 8 bases. After removal of 1 base from V and 7 bases from J, the junction contained 6 bases not matched to a gene. The germline V gene has CDR1 DFQATT and CDR2 SNEGSKA (reference sequence). The CDR3 extends over 15 amino acids. The DNA of the CDR3 is TGCAGTGCTAGAGCTAGACCAGGGGGCAATTCACCCCTCCACTCT. This gives the protein CSARARPGGNSPLHS.

This chain uses TRBV3-1 with TRBJ2-2; D call uncertain. Trimming cost V 3 bases and J 6 bases, with 5 bases left between them. Germline loops: CDR1 LGHDT, CDR2 YNNKEL (reference sequence). The CDR3 has 12 amino acids. Here the CDR3 DNA reads TGTGCCAGCAGCCATCAGGCCGGGGAGCTGTTTTTT. Its protein is CASSHQAGELFF.

This clonotype turned up a few times. One end of the junction is discordant with germline, which a read error may explain. V usage is TRBV7-7 and J usage is TRBJ2-1, with 7 bases lining up with TRBD2. The germline CDR1 and CDR2 sequences are SSHAT and FNYEAQ (reference sequence). The CDR3 is 14 residues long. This CDR3 reads CASSLGRAHNEQFF. The CDR3 DNA reads as TGTGCTAGCAGCCTAGGGAGGGCACACAATGAGCAGTTCTTC. Using reference TRBV7-7 and TRBJ2-1 for the parts outside the CDR3, the full variable domain is GAGVSQSPRYKVTKRGQDVTLRCDPISSHATLYWYQQALGQGPEFLTYFNYEAQPDKSGLPSDRFSAERPEGSISTLTIQRTEQRDSAMYRCASSLGRAHNEQFFGPGTRLTVL.

This clonotype was counted many times. The rearrangement joins TRBV28 to TRBJ2-3, with 9 bases aligning to TRBD2. Germline CDR1 MDHEN, CDR2 SYDVKM. CDR3 size: 14 residues. V gave up 3 bases and J gave up 6 bases; unmatched junction bases: 4. This chain's CDR3 is CASSFGGRADTQYF. In nucleotides, the CDR3 is TGTGCCAGCAGTTTCGGCGGGAGGGCGGATACGCAGTATTTT. Full variable domain (outside the CDR3, taken from reference TRBV28 and TRBJ2-3): DVKVTQSSRYLVKRTGEKVFLECVQDMDHENMFWYRQDPGLGLRLIYFSYDVKMKEKGDIPEGYSVSREKKERFSLILESASTNQTSMYLCASSFGGRADTQYFGPGTRLTVL.

The chain links TRBV30 to TRBJ2-1; 7 bases agree with TRBD1. The CDR3 spans 18 residues. The germline V gene has CDR1 GTSNPN and CDR2 SVGIG (reference sequence). The V segment lost 4 bases and the J segment 6 bases; nucleotides outside the gene matches: 21. CDR3 DNA: TGTGCCTGGATCGGGATAGATCGGGACAGAAAAAAGACCAATGAGCAGTTCTTC. This sequence encodes CAWIGIDRDRKKTNEQFF.

J is TRBJ2-1 and V is TRBV30; 8 bases line up with TRBD1. The CDR3 sequence is 14 residues long. Germline V gene lookup returns CDR1 GTSNPN and CDR2 SVGIG (reference sequence). Germline trimming cut 2 bases from V and 6 bases from J; bases unmatched to any gene: 6. CDR3 in amino acids: CAWSLGTGGNEQFF. The CDR3 nucleotides are TGTGCCTGGAGTTTGGGAACAGGGGGCAATGAGCAGTTCTTC.

This clonotype was recorded many times. This chain links TRBV7-9 with TRBJ1-1; D call uncertain. Germline V gene lookup returns CDR1 SEHNR and CDR2 FQNEAQ (reference sequence). This CDR3 contains 13 residues. Trimming took 2 bases from V and 2 from J, leaving 6 bases between them. In nucleotides, the CDR3 is TGTGCCAGCAGCTTATACACCAACACTGAAGCTTTCTTT. Its protein is CASSLYTNTEAFF. Combining the CDR3 with reference TRBV7-9 and TRBJ1-1 gives the whole variable domain DTGVSQNPRHKITKRGQNVTFRCDPISEHNRLYWYRQTLGQGPEFLTYFQNEAQLEKSRLLSDRFSAERPKGSFSTLEIQRTEQGDSAMYLCASSLYTNTEAFFGQGTRLTVV.

The sample holds many counts of this clonotype. CDR3: CATSESDRLGDHYGYTF. The CDR3 region has the DNA TGTGCCACCAGTGAATCTGACAGATTGGGAGACCATTATGGCTACACCTTC. The chain couples TRBV24-1 to TRBJ1-2; weak D call: TRBD1 (5 bases). This CDR3 comprises 17 residues. From germline, CDR1 is KGHDR and CDR2 SFDVKD. Between the trimmed V and J ends, which lost 4 bases and 5 bases, there was a span of 22 bases.

The table lists this clonotype with many counts. The chain uses TRBV29-1 and TRBJ1-2, with D possibly matching TRBD1 (5 bases). This CDR3 is 12 amino acids long. From germline, CDR1 is SQVTM and CDR2 ANQGSEA. V was clipped by 7 bases and J by 4 bases, with 13 bases between them. DNA of the CDR3: TGCAGCGGCGGGGGTCAGACCTATGGCTACACCTTC. Translating gives CSGGGQTYGYTF.

This clonotype was detected ten times or more. The chain employs TRBV10-3 and TRBJ1-1; TRBD1 matches at 10 bases. Trimming removed 6 bases from V and 6 bases from J; junction bases left unmatched: 7. The CDR3 is made up of 14 amino acids. Germline CDR1 is ENHRY and CDR2 is SYGVKD. As DNA, the CDR3 is TGTGCCATCAGGGGGGACAGGGGTTGGCCTGAAGCTTTCTTT. Translated, it gives CAIRGDRGWPEAFF.